These 3 T cell receptor beta chains were sequenced from one sample in a study of T cells in Graves' hyperthyroidism and ophthalmopathy. RNA transcripts gave rise to amplified TCR beta CDR3 regions. The TCR CDR3 first-round RT-PCR relied on the HTBI primer set. TCRdb used MiXCR to reprocess the multiplex PCR reads, holding one entry per CDR3 protein. The table shows almost 350,000 distinct CDR3 sequences, with roughly 20% occurring only once. Sequenced input: blood. These receptors were collected from a woman aged 35 to 49 with Graves' ophthalmopathy.

There are many counts of this clonotype. V usage is TRBV28 and J usage is TRBJ1-2; 8 nucleotides align to TRBD1. Germline loops: CDR1 MDHEN, CDR2 SYDVKM. The CDR3 is 14 amino acids. V lost 2 bases, J lost 4 bases, and 3 bases stayed unmatched. Written as DNA, the CDR3 is TGTGCCAGCAGTTTACCTGACAGGGGCTATGGCTACACCTTC. Its translation is CASSLPDRGYGYTF.

This clonotype was found many times. This rearrangement joins TRBV4-1 to TRBJ2-7; D uncertain. CDR3 length: 13 amino acids. Trimming removed 3 bases at V and 7 bases at J, with 13 bases between. Looked up from germline, CDR1 is MGHRA and CDR2 is YSYEKL. CDR3 in amino acids: CASSHGFLLEQYF. DNA for the CDR3: TGCGCCAGCAGCCACGGTTTCCTCCTGGAGCAGTACTTC.

This clonotype has ten or more counts. The V call is TRBV6-5, the J call TRBJ2-7; D remains ambiguous. V lost 2 bases and J lost 6, with 11 bases in between. Germline CDR1 is MNHEY and CDR2 is SVGAGI. The CDR3 runs to 13 residues. For the CDR3, the DNA is TGTGCCAGCAGTTACGATCATATAGTCGAGCAGTACTTC. Translating it yields CASSYDHIVEQYF.